What follows are 3 T cell receptor beta chains derived from one specimen sequenced in a study of read filtering for tumor transcriptome and immune sequencing (dated by TCRdb to about 2020). TCRdb names Illumina HiSeq 4000 as the instrument used. TCR libraries were built from approximately 400 ng RNA with the Immunoverse kit, using molecular barcoded adaptors covering alpha/delta and beta/gamma chains. TCRdb ran its own pipeline on the public reads, namely fastp trimming at Q25 and MiXCR clone calling, and kept in-frame beta chains. Every CDR3 protein is listed once, alongside the most common genes and DNA of its rows. This sample holds 100,000 to 150,000 distinct CDR3 sequences; 10% to 15% were observed only once. The ten largest clones take up roughly 11% of the sample. Sequencing was performed on a population of CD138-negative cells sorted from bone marrow. The sample's cell subset or site label, in plain terms: bone marrow mononuclear cells depleted of CD138+ plasma/myeloma cells by negative magnetic selection. These receptors were obtained from a donor over 35 with multiple myeloma.

This clonotype showed up many times. The J gene is TRBJ1-2, the V gene TRBV3-1, with TRBD1 matching 7 bases. Germline values: CDR1 LGHDT, CDR2 YNNKEL (reference sequence). With 3 bases clipped from V and 8 bases from J, the junction kept 9 bases outside the gene matches. This CDR3 has 14 residues. As DNA, the CDR3 is TGTGCCAGCAGCCACACCGACAGGGTTGACGGCTACACCTTC. This codes for CASSHTDRVDGYTF.

Many counts were recorded for this clonotype. This rearrangement joins TRBV20-1 to TRBJ1-1; 9 nucleotides agree with TRBD1. The germline V gene has CDR1 DFQATT and CDR2 SNEGSKA (reference sequence). The CDR3 length is 15 residues. Unmatched junction bases numbered 10, after V lost 5 bases and J lost 3 bases. As DNA, the CDR3 is TGCAGTGCTCAAGGACAGGGGTTAGTTTACACTGAAGCTTTCTTT. Translation gives CSAQGQGLVYTEAFF.

Worth noting for this clonotype: A much larger clone lies one base from this, so it may be a read error. This chain connects TRBV9 to TRBJ2-3, with 8 bases lining up with TRBD2. V lost 3 bases to trimming and J lost 4 bases; unmatched junction nucleotides: 10. Per the germline V gene, CDR1 is SGDLS and CDR2 is YYNGEE. This CDR3 region has 16 residues. The CDR3 bases are TGTGCCAGCAGCGGGGGGGTAAGCGGGGGCTCAGATACGCAGTATTTT. It translates to CASSGGVSGGSDTQYF.